This TCR beta chain originates from a study of identical twins. Germline-derived CDR1 and CDR2 are SGHAT and FQNNGV. The CDR3 spans 15 residues. Trimming cost V 6 bases and J 7 bases; bases outside gene matches: 6. In TCRdb, the 5' RACE reads were re-called with MiXCR into one record per CDR3 protein. This table has about 520,000 distinct CDR3 sequences, roughly a fifth appearing once. The data also belong to a second study, concerning T cells expressing NK-cell markers.

The sequence was obtained from a woman aged 18 to 35 in good health. This rearrangement joins TRBV11-2 to TRBJ2-1, with 13 bases fitting TRBD2. The sample comprised CD4+ T cells sorted from blood. CDR3: CASREGLAGNNEQFF. CDR3 in DNA: TGTGCCAGCAGAGAGGGACTAGCGGGAAATAATGAGCAGTTCTTC.